This record looks at one T cell receptor (beta chain) sequence and its context. Germline CDR1 reads GTSNPN; CDR2 reads SVGIG (reference sequence). The V and J ends lost 2 bases and 10 bases respectively, with 27 bases between them. The CDR3 contains 18 residues. Clones were read by immunoSEQ multiplex PCR, and TCRdb kept only the in-frame ones, dropping some. The table includes about 130,000 clones, 94% detected once. The data were taken from a study of T cell responses to AZD1222 COVID-19 vaccine. This specimen was peripheral blood, taken on day 0 of AZD1222 vaccination. This TCR was recovered from an adult in good health. This chain joins TRBV30 and TRBJ1-6; D not resolved. The CDR3 DNA follows: TGTGCCTGGAGTACCTGGCTTCGCCCCATAATTATTGGATCACCCCTCCACTTT. Encoded protein: CAWSTWLRPIIIGSPLHF.